The 19 T cell receptor beta chains given below trace back to one sample, sequenced in a study of blood T cell repertoires in COVID-19. Data came from immunoSEQ multiplex PCR; TCRdb stores just in-frame clones and leaves some out. The sample carries some 230,000 clones, approximately 81% recorded once. The sample taken for sequencing was peripheral blood. Source of these receptors: a man aged 45-65 years who had recovered from COVID-19.

The chain employs TRBV19 and TRBJ2-1; 10 positions agree with TRBD2. The germline gives CDR1 LNHDA, CDR2 SQIVND (reference sequence). J lost 7 bases, V lost 5 bases, and 5 bases had no gene match. This CDR3 spans 14 amino acids. CDR3 protein: CASSLGLAANEQFF. As DNA, the CDR3 is TGTGCCAGTAGTCTCGGACTAGCGGCGAATGAGCAGTTCTTC.

This chain links TRBV27 with TRBJ2-3; D perhaps matches TRBD1 (7 bases). The germline V and J ends were trimmed by 5 bases and 6 bases, with 15 bases remaining between them. The CDR3 length is 14 residues. Looked up from germline, CDR1 is MNHEY and CDR2 is SMNVEV (reference sequence). The CDR3 DNA follows: TGTGCCAGCAGTCGCAGGGGGGAGTATGATACGCAGTATTTT. It is translated as CASSRRGEYDTQYF.

This clone was observed a single time. The V and J genes are TRBV19 and TRBJ1-5; no firm D call. With 4 bases removed from V and 3 bases from J, the gap between germline ends came to 13 bases. The CDR3 is made up of 15 amino acids. Germline assignment: CDR1 LNHDA and CDR2 SQIVND (reference sequence). The CDR3 here is CASSKRGALNQPQHF. The CDR3 nucleotides are TGTGCCAGTAGTAAGCGGGGAGCCCTCAATCAGCCCCAGCATTTT.

The chain combines TRBV28 with TRBJ2-3, with D unresolved. CDR3 length: 15 residues. Germline values: CDR1 MDHEN, CDR2 SYDVKM. V was cut by 2 bases and J by 3 bases, with 12 bases left in between. The CDR3 loop reads CASSLPEAGTDTQYF. The CDR3 DNA reads as TGTGCCAGCAGTTTACCTGAGGCTGGGACAGATACGCAGTATTTT.

The chain couples TRBV27 to TRBJ1-3; the D gene is possibly TRBD1 (5 bases). This CDR3 spans 11 amino acids. The V end lost 8 bases, the J end lost 4 bases, and 6 bases lay between the germline ends. The germline gives CDR1 MNHEY, CDR2 SMNVEV (reference sequence). The CDR3 sequence: CASGAGNTIYF. The CDR3 DNA sequence: TGTGCCAGCGGGGCCGGAAACACCATATATTTT.

This chain connects TRBV5-1 to TRBJ1-1, with D hard to call. With 0 bases removed from V and 4 bases from J, the gap between germline ends came to 10 bases. Germline CDR1 SGHRS, CDR2 YFSETQ. The CDR3 contains 14 residues. The CDR3 region is CASSLGSAVTEAFF. For the CDR3, the DNA is TGCGCCAGCAGCTTGGGTTCAGCGGTCACTGAAGCTTTCTTT.

The chain is built from TRBV11-3 and TRBJ2-1; D may be TRBD2 (6 bases). V lost 1 base to trimming and J lost 2 bases, with 6 bases between them. This CDR3 has 14 amino acids. Looked up from germline, CDR1 is SGHNT and CDR2 is YENEEA. CDR3 residues: CASSLGGTYNEQFF. The DNA for the CDR3 is TGTGCCAGCAGCTTAGGCGGGACCTACAATGAGCAGTTCTTC.

The chain couples TRBV7-2 to TRBJ2-7; 11 nucleotides line up with TRBD2. This CDR3 spans 15 amino acids. V shed 6 bases, J shed 3 bases, and the junction held 7 bases outside the gene matches. Germline assignment: CDR1 SGHTA and CDR2 FQGNSA. The CDR3 region is CASRFTSGGDYEQYF. The CDR3, as DNA: TGTGCCAGCAGATTTACTAGCGGGGGAGACTACGAGCAGTACTTC.

The chain has TRBV27 and TRBJ1-1, with TRBD1 matching 7 bases. V lost 7 bases to trimming and J lost 1 base; unmatched junction nucleotides: 12. Germline values: CDR1 MNHEY, CDR2 SMNVEV (reference sequence). The CDR3 sequence is 16 residues long. CDR3 sequence (DNA): TGTGCCAGCACGTTAAACAGACAGGGACAGAACACTGAAGCTTTCTTT. The encoded protein is CASTLNRQGQNTEAFF.

Here the CDR3 DNA reads TGTGCCAGTAGTACTCCGGGTTCCTACGAGCAGTACTTC. This gives the protein CASSTPGSYEQYF. This chain links TRBV19 with TRBJ2-7; the D is unclear. Germline V gives CDR1 LNHDA, CDR2 SQIVND (reference sequence). The CDR3 has 13 residues. The germline V and J ends were trimmed by 4 bases and 1 base, with 8 bases remaining between them.

The V and J genes are TRBV2 and TRBJ2-7; D not certain. Per the germline V gene, CDR1 is SNHLY and CDR2 is FYNNEI. The CDR3 is made up of 14 amino acids. With 6 bases removed from V and 4 bases from J, the gap between germline ends came to 16 bases. The CDR3 nucleotides read TGTGCCAGCAGCGGATTACCAGGTACATACGAGCAGTACTTC. It translates to CASSGLPGTYEQYF.

This clone was recorded only once. The J gene is TRBJ2-1, the V gene TRBV30, with 14 bases identical to TRBD2. CDR1 GTSNPN and CDR2 SVGIG come from the germline V gene (reference sequence). V gave up 7 bases and J gave up 10 bases; unmatched junction bases: 12. The CDR3 extends over 15 amino acids. The CDR3 sequence is CASTSGLAGVREQFF. The CDR3 nucleotides read TGTGCCTCAACCTCGGGACTAGCGGGAGTCAGGGAGCAGTTCTTC.

The chain recombines TRBV2 with TRBJ1-5; possibly TRBD1 for D (5 bases). Between the trimmed V and J ends, which lost 6 bases and 16 bases, there was a span of 25 bases. Per germline, CDR1 SNHLY and CDR2 FYNNEI. The CDR3 has 14 residues. The CDR3 sequence is CASRRMVGGAPTHF. CDR3 DNA sequence: TGTGCCAGCAGGCGGATGGTAGGAGGGGCCCCTACACATTTT.

V and J are TRBV2 and TRBJ2-6; 7 bases line up with TRBD1. Germline loops: CDR1 SNHLY, CDR2 FYNNEI. This CDR3 has 14 residues. Losses at the gene ends were 5 bases for V and 2 bases for J; bases not matched to a gene: 0. The CDR3 spells CASSQGAGANVLTF. The CDR3 DNA is TGTGCCAGCAGTCAGGGGGCTGGGGCCAACGTCCTGACTTTC.

V is TRBV5-8 and J is TRBJ2-7, with D perhaps matching TRBD2 (6 bases). Germline V gene lookup returns CDR1 SGHTS and CDR2 YDEGEE. V was cut by 4 bases and J by 7 bases, with 30 bases left in between. This CDR3 is built from 18 residues. CDR3 in amino acids: CASSPGGGVDHTSREQYF. The CDR3 DNA follows: TGTGCCAGCAGCCCCGGTGGAGGGGTCGACCACACCTCTCGGGAGCAGTACTTC.

Of note for this clone: This sample also contains other DNA sequences that code for the same CDR3. This chain uses TRBV9 with TRBJ2-1, with TRBD2 as a possible D gene (6 bases). Deletions cut 0 bases from V and 1 base from J, with 8 bases between. CDR1 is SGDLS, CDR2 YYNGEE, per germline. There are 15 residues in the CDR3. The CDR3 DNA follows: TGTGCCAGCAGCGTAGTAAGCGGGTCCTACAATGAGCAGTTCTTC. It is translated as CASSVVSGSYNEQFF.

The chain recombines TRBV5-8 with TRBJ2-7, with 9 bases that match TRBD2. V lost 0 bases, J lost 0 bases, and 4 bases stayed unmatched. Germline CDR1 and CDR2: SGHTS and YDEGEE. There are 16 residues in the CDR3. The chain's CDR3 is CASSLGSGRHSYEQYF. CDR3 DNA: TGTGCCAGCAGCTTGGGGAGCGGGAGGCACTCCTACGAGCAGTACTTC. The full variable domain, in which reference TRBV5-8 and TRBJ2-7 provide the parts outside the CDR3, is EAGVTQSPTHLIKTRGQQATLRCSPISGHTSVYWYQQALGLGLQFLLWYDEGEERNRGNFPPRFSGRQFPNYSSELNVNALELEDSALYLCASSLGSGRHSYEQYFGPGTRLTVT.

The rearrangement uses TRBV7-2 and TRBJ1-5; a possible D gene is TRBD1 (6 bases). The CDR3 runs 15 residues. CDR1 and CDR2 (germline): SGHTA, FQGNSA. V shed 5 bases and J shed 5 bases, with 16 bases lying between them. The CDR3 DNA reads as TGTGCCAGCAGCCCAGGGGCAGGGATCTATCAGCCCCAGCATTTT. Translation gives CASSPGAGIYQPQHF.

This clone was recorded a few times. V and J are TRBV7-9 and TRBJ2-1; 8 bases map to TRBD2. The ends lost 5 bases at V and 1 base at J; junction bases unmatched: 10. Per the germline V gene, CDR1 is SEHNR and CDR2 is FQNEAQ (reference sequence). The CDR3 loop spans 17 amino acids. The CDR3 DNA reads as TGTGCCAGCAGCACACCCGCGGGGGGACGGTCCTACAATGAGCAGTTCTTC. This sequence encodes CASSTPAGGRSYNEQFF. Full variable domain (missing parts from reference TRBV7-9 and TRBJ2-1): DTGVSQNPRHKITKRGQNVTFRCDPISEHNRLYWYRQTLGQGPEFLTYFQNEAQLEKSRLLSDRFSAERPKGSFSTLEIQRTEQGDSAMYLCASSTPAGGRSYNEQFFGPGTRLTVL.